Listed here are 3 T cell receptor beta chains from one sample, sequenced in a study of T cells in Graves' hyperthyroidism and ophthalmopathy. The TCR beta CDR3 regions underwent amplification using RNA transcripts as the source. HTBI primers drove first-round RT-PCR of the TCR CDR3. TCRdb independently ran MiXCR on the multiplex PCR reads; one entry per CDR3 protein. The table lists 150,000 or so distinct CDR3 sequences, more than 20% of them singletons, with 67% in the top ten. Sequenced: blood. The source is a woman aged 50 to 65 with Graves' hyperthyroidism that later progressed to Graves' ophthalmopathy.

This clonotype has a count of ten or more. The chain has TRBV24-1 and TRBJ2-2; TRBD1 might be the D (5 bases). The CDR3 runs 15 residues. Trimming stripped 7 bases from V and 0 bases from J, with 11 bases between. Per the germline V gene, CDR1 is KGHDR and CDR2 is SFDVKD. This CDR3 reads CATRGQGSNTGELFF. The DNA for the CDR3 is TGTGCCACCAGGGGGCAGGGATCGAACACCGGGGAGCTGTTTTTT.

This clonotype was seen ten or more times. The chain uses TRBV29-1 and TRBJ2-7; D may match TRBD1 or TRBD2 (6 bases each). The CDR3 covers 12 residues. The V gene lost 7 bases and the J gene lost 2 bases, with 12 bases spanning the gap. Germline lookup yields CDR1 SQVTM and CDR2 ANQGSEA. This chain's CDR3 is CSGGDKAYEQYF. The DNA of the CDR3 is TGCAGCGGGGGGGACAAAGCCTACGAGCAGTACTTC.

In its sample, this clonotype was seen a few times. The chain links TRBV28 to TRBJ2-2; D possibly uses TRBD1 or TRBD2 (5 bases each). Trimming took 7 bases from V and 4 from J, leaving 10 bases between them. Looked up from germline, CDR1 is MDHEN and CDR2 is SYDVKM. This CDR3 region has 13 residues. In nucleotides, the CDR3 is TGTGCCAGCAAACAGGCGGGCACCGGGGAGCTGTTTTTT. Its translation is CASKQAGTGELFF.